The rows below give T cell receptor beta chains drawn from one sample of a study of shared clonotypes between healthy human individuals. Clones were sequenced by immunoSEQ multiplex PCR, and TCRdb holds only the in-frame ones, with some missing. The sample lists hundreds of thousands of clones, approximately 79% occurring once. Material: memory CD4+ T cells sorted from blood. These receptors all come from a woman aged 30 to 39 in good health. Each CDR3 is given with its conserved first and last residue. D genes are given only for firm matches. The size field is filled for only some rows; it gives once, few, many or a size class.

-	-	TRBJ1-5	TRBV18	TGTGCCAGCTCACAGGGGAATCAGCCCCAGCATTTT	CASSQGNQPQHF
-	-	TRBJ1-1	TRBV18	TGTGCCAGCTCACCCGCTCCGGGAGGGACTGAAGCTTTCTTT	CASSPAPGGTEAFF
-	-	TRBJ2-7	TRBV19	TGTGCCAGTAGTAAGAAGGCAGACTACGAGCAGTACTTC	CASSKKADYEQYF
-	TRBD1	TRBJ2-7	TRBV6-5	TGTGCCAGCACCTACAGGGGCGAGCAGTACTTC	CASTYRGEQYF
-	TRBD1	TRBJ2-7	TRBV6-6	TGTGCCAGCAGCGCGGACAGGTCGGGGTACGAGCAGTACTTC	CASSADRSGYEQYF
-	-	TRBJ1-1	TRBV10-1	TGCGCCAGCAGTGAGTCAAAGGGCGCTGAAGCTTTCTTT	CASSESKGAEAFF
-	TRBD2	TRBJ2-5	TRBV27	TGTGCCAGCCGGAATCTAGCGGGTGGGGAGACCCAGTACTTC	CASRNLAGGETQYF
-	-	TRBJ2-3	TRBV6-1	TGTGCCACACAACAGTCGACAGATACGCAGTATTTT	CATQQSTDTQYF
-	-	TRBJ2-3	TRBV6-1	TGTGCCAGCAGGGGGGGACGGCCGGGTGGAGATACGCAGTATTTT	CASRGGRPGGDTQYF
-	-	TRBJ1-4	TRBV6-1	TGTGCCAGCAGTGCAGCCCGACAGATCTATAATGAAAAACTGTTTTTT	CASSAARQIYNEKLFF
once	TRBD2	TRBJ2-5	TRBV9	TGTGCCAGCAGCGCTTCTAGCGGGAGGCAAGAGACCCAGTACTTC	CASSASSGRQETQYF
-	-	TRBJ1-5	TRBV19	TGTGCCAGTAGCCTTCCCCGAGGGTCGAGTCAGCCCCAGCATTTT	CASSLPRGSSQPQHF
once	-	TRBJ2-7	TRBV6-1	TGTGCCAGCAGTGCTAGGTTAGCTGCGAGTTCCTACGAGCAGTACTTC	CASSARLAASSYEQYF
-	TRBD1	TRBJ2-7	TRBV6-5	TGTGCCAGCGGGACAGGGACCTGGGAGCAGTACTTC	CASGTGTWEQYF
-	TRBD1	TRBJ2-7	TRBV5-1	TGCGCCAGCAGCCAGGGGACAGGGGAGCTCGAGCAGTACTTC	CASSQGTGELEQYF
-	TRBD1	TRBJ2-7	TRBV5-1	TGCGCCAGCAGCACTGGACAGGAGCCCTACGAGCAGTACTTC	CASSTGQEPYEQYF
-	-	TRBJ2-7	TRBV28	TGTGCCAGCAGTTTAACTCTTGGTCCGAACTCCTACGAGCAGTACTTC	CASSLTLGPNSYEQYF
-	TRBD1	TRBJ1-6	TRBV28	TGTGCCAGCAGTTTATACAGGGGGCAGATTAATTCACCCCTCCACTTT	CASSLYRGQINSPLHF
few	-	TRBJ1-5	TRBV18	TGTGCCAGCTCGGAACCACGGGGTGGGCCCCAGCATTTT	CASSEPRGGPQHF
-	TRBD1	TRBJ2-7	TRBV5-1	TGCGCCAGCAGCCCAGGACAGGGAGGCGAGCAGTACTTC	CASSPGQGGEQYF